This record looks at one T cell receptor (beta chain) sequence and its context. This clonotype was seen a handful of times. Its antigen is still unknown. Base qualities are not at hand, and no much larger clone is one base apart. The data were taken from a study of post-analysis software for immune sequencing data (dated by TCRdb to the mid-2010s). Concerning the study at large: The recorded disease courses included relapsing-remitting, secondary progressive and progressive-relapsing multiple sclerosis, and some patients had no subtype annotation. A subset of samples was prepared in parallel using single-end sample barcoding, then pooled and co-amplified after Illumina adapter ligation. The patient repertoires were compared against approximately ten previously published healthy control repertoires obtained from donors aged about 6 to 28 years.

The research as a whole found: Several TRBV segments, including TRBV5-6, TRBV5-1 and TRBV20-1, were significantly more frequent in patients than controls. The control group was slightly older than the multiple sclerosis patient group. Direct clustering with F measure revealed strong co-clustering of samples prepared in the same batch, which led to a batch-effect correction. Compared with controls, multiple sclerosis patients had significantly lower normalized Chao1 diversity, a finding suggesting substantial peripheral T-cell clonal expansion.

TCR beta repertoires were profiled from peripheral blood of some 13 young patients with multiple sclerosis to demonstrate the VDJtools post-analysis software. The multiple sclerosis patients were children and adolescents ranging in age from roughly 6 to 15 years. The CDR3 contains 15 residues, cysteine and phenylalanine counted. The sequence is cut down to CDR3 DNA, 45 bases in frame from base 1. The germline V gene yields SGHTA for CDR1 and FQGNSA for CDR2. The junction shows trimming of 5 bases on V and 11 bases on J, and the gene matches do not reach 15 bases of it. Receptors were amplified or captured by PCR. Sequencing was carried out with an Illumina HiSeq 2500. Unique molecular identifiers were incorporated into TCR beta cDNA libraries to reduce PCR and sequencing biases. Some 500,000 cDNA molecules were obtained for every 1 to 10 million input T cells, so each molecule roughly corresponded to one T cell. The same protocol used for the earlier healthy control dataset was applied to prepare and sequence the patient libraries. Within a given batch, samples were prepared together, multiplexed and sequenced on the same HiSeq lane. As for the original processing: Raw barcoded reads were processed with MIGEC, discarding single-read molecular identifier groups before consensus assembly and CDR3 extraction. Clonotype tables were post-analysed with VDJtools, normalizing diversity by down-sampling all datasets to the smallest sample size. To correct batch-related cross-sample contamination, repertoire overlap clustering matched CDR3 amino acid sequences but not nucleotide sequences. TCRdb reanalyzed the raw reads on its own, using fastp at Q25 for trimming and MiXCR for clone calling, and kept in-frame beta chains. All rows with the same CDR3 protein become a single entry with the most common DNA and genes. The V and J calls shown here were made by TCRdb, not taken from the authors' results. The sample table lists hundreds of thousands of distinct CDR3 sequences, less than 35% of them with a count of one. Clones ranked in the top ten supply approximately 0.55% of the sample.

The origin of this receptor is a girl aged 10-17 years with multiple sclerosis. Sequencing input: blood. Recombination joined TRBV7-2 with TRBJ2-5, with 9 middle bases fitting TRBD1. The DNA sequence is TGTGCCAGCAGCCGTCAAGCCGGGACAGGGCCTAAGCAGTACTTC. It specifies CASSRQAGTGPKQYF. The full variable domain, with segments outside the CDR3 supplied by the reference TRBV7-2 and TRBJ2-5 proteins, appears as GAGVSQSPSNKVTEKGKDVELRCDPISGHTALYWYRQSLGQGLEFLIYFQGNSAPDKSGLPSDRFSAERTGGSVSTLTIQRTQQEDSAVYLCASSRQAGTGPKQYFGPGTRLLVL.